This TCR beta chain appears in the sequencing data of a study of T cell responses to AZD1222 COVID-19 vaccine. Some clones are missing from TCRdb's copy, which holds only in-frame ones; the method was immunoSEQ multiplex PCR. The sample holds about 140,000 clones, roughly 90% seen once. The CDR3 runs 16 residues. Germline V gives CDR1 MDHEN, CDR2 SYDVKM. Between the trimmed V and J ends, which lost 1 base and 0 bases, there was a span of 9 bases. The receptor was derived from an adult in good health. This sequence joins TRBV28 and TRBJ1-4, with D unclear. The sample was peripheral blood, taken on day 0 of AZD1222 vaccination. CDR3 sequence (DNA): TGTGCCAGCAGTTTATACGGAGAAACAACTAATGAAAAACTGTTTTTT. This sequence encodes CASSLYGETTNEKLFF.